The rows below give T cell receptor beta chains drawn from one sample of a study of shared clonotypes between healthy human individuals. Using immunoSEQ multiplex PCR, the repertoire was profiled, and TCRdb retains in-frame clones only, with some absent. Of a few hundred thousand clones listed, approximately 65% are singletons. Sequencing used memory CD4+ T cells sorted from blood. The origin of the receptors is a man aged 30-40 years in good health. Both conserved end residues are trimmed from each CDR3.

V gene	J gene	CDR3 protein
TRBV7-2	TRBJ2-1	ASSLARDAYNEQF
TRBV15	TRBJ1-5	ATRGTDLNQPQH
TRBV2	TRBJ2-3	ASSKGARGRAPSDTQY
TRBV7-6	TRBJ2-1	ASSDMSGTSRNNEQF
TRBV19	TRBJ1-1	ASKQGRNTEAF
TRBV5-4	TRBJ2-7	ASSPNTYEQY
TRBV7-7	TRBJ2-1	ASSLYQGNEQF
TRBV9	TRBJ1-2	ASSQDGQTYGGYT
TRBV6-1	TRBJ2-7	ASSDPWTSGTYEQY
TRBV10-3	TRBJ1-5	AISELQKIPGQGQQPQH
TRBV18	TRBJ2-7	ASSPLRGTERNVGSYEQY
TRBV5-4	TRBJ2-1	ASSSGTRFNEQF
TRBV5-1	TRBJ1-3	ASSLATGTGFGNTIY
TRBV7-2	TRBJ2-7	ASSLETGPTYEQY
TRBV28	TRBJ1-1	ASSLITANTEAF
TRBV7-2	TRBJ2-1	ASSPKGSLALGEQF
TRBV18	TRBJ2-7	ASSPPQGTSYEQY
TRBV19	TRBJ2-7	ASKKRTDSSYEQY
TRBV2	TRBJ1-1	ASSPLGVGTEAF
TRBV27	TRBJ1-3	ASSLGPPSPSGNTIY
TRBV7-9	TRBJ1-1	ASSLSGTLNTEAF
TRBV6-1	TRBJ1-2	ASTTDPQLGYT
TRBV7-2	TRBJ2-1	ASTDRRPSYNEQF
TRBV28	TRBJ1-5	ASSSGAGTGNQPQH
TRBV29-1	TRBJ2-3	SGHGSFTDTQY
TRBV6-5	TRBJ1-2	ASSYSGPYGYT
TRBV11-3	TRBJ2-1	ASSLDPVRWRREGHDEQF